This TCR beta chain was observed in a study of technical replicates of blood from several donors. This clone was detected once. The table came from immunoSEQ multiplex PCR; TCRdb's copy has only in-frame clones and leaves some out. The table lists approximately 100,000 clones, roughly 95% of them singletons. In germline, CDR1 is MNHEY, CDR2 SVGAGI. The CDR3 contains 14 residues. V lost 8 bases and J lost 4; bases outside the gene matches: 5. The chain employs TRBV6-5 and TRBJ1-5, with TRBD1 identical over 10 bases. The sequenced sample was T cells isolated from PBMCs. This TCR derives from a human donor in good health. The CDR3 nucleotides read TGTGCCAGCCAGAGACAGGGGGCTAATCAGCCCCAGCATTTT. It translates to CASQRQGANQPQHF.